These 24 T cell receptor beta chains came from one sample sequenced in a study of T cell changes during pregnancy in multiple sclerosis. TCRdb's copy holds only in-frame clones and misses some; the assay was immunoSEQ multiplex PCR. The sample includes 100,000 or so clones, 91% of them seen just once. This material consisted of peripheral blood, taken in the second trimester of pregnancy. These receptors were collected from a female donor with multiple sclerosis, enrolled in a pregnancy study.

This chain uses TRBV5-8 with TRBJ2-3, with a weak D call TRBD1 (5 bases). The CDR3 is made up of 13 amino acids. The ends were cut back, 4 bases at V and 0 bases at J, with 6 bases in the middle. The germline CDR1 and CDR2 sequences are SGHTS and YDEGEE. The CDR3 reads CASSRTSTDTQYF. In DNA, the CDR3 is TGTGCCAGCAGCCGGACAAGCACAGATACGCAGTATTTT. The full variable domain, completed using reference TRBV5-8 and TRBJ2-3, is EAGVTQSPTHLIKTRGQQATLRCSPISGHTSVYWYQQALGLGLQFLLWYDEGEERNRGNFPPRFSGRQFPNYSSELNVNALELEDSALYLCASSRTSTDTQYFGPGTRLTVL.

CDR3 coding DNA: TGTGCCAGCTCGAAAAGGGGGACAGACACTGAAGCTTTCTTT. This translates into CASSKRGTDTEAFF. The V call is TRBV27, the J call TRBJ1-1; 7 nucleotides line up with TRBD1. Germline V CDR1 and CDR2: MNHEY, SMNVEV (reference sequence). This CDR3 contains 14 residues. Unmatched junction bases numbered 9, after V lost 8 bases and J lost 3 bases.

CDR3 DNA: TGTGCCAGTAGTATAGCAGGGGCGAACACTGAAGCTTTCTTT. Protein: CASSIAGANTEAFF. This chain links TRBV19 with TRBJ1-1, with D perhaps matching TRBD1 (6 bases). CDR1 is LNHDA, CDR2 SQIVND, per germline (reference sequence). The CDR3 is 14 amino acids. Trimming cost V 1 base and J 1 base, with 7 bases left between them.

The chain combines TRBV15 with TRBJ2-7; 12 bases align to TRBD2. CDR1 and CDR2 from the germline V gene are LNHNV and YYDKDF (reference sequence). This CDR3 has 19 residues. With V trimmed by 0 bases and J by 6 bases, 15 bases remained unmatched. The CDR3 spells CATSRDQGLAGPTASEQYF. CDR3 DNA: TGTGCCACCAGCAGAGATCAGGGACTAGCGGGCCCCACGGCCTCCGAGCAGTACTTC. The full variable domain, its missing parts supplied by reference TRBV15 and TRBJ2-7, is DAMVIQNPRYQVTQFGKPVTLSCSQTLNHNVMYWYQQKSSQAPKLLFHYYDKDFNNEADTPDNFQSRRPNTSFCFLDIRSPGLGDTAMYLCATSRDQGLAGPTASEQYFGPGTRLTVT.

The chain carries TRBV27 and TRBJ2-5, with 8 bases fitting TRBD1. From germline, CDR1 is MNHEY and CDR2 SMNVEV (reference sequence). The CDR3 contains 14 residues. The V segment lost 4 bases and the J segment 1 base; nucleotides outside the gene matches: 2. The CDR3 nucleotides are TGTGCCAGCAGTTCCGGACAGGGCCAAGAGACCCAGTACTTC. This translates into CASSSGQGQETQYF.

Worth noting for this clone: In this CDR3 the conserved last residue, phenylalanine or tryptophan, is missing, so a read error is likely. Because the CDR3's place on the DNA is in doubt, the DNA is left out and the CDR3 is given as listed by TCRdb. The chain joins TRBV21-1 to TRBJ1-1; the D segment call TRBD1 is taken from the table without a DNA check. TRBV21-1 is given as a pseudogene. Ends included, the CDR3 has 15 residues. This CDR3 reads CASTAGPADRSLYPI.

The rearrangement links TRBV9 to TRBJ2-7; 10 nucleotides line up with TRBD1. V shed 3 bases, J shed 3 bases, and the junction held 6 bases outside the gene matches. Germline loops: CDR1 SGDLS, CDR2 YYNGEE. The CDR3 contains 15 residues. The CDR3 nucleotides are TGTGCCAGCAGCGAGGGGGGACAGGGGTTCTACGAGCAGTACTTC. Translating it yields CASSEGGQGFYEQYF.

This chain joins TRBV28 and TRBJ2-7, with 9 positions matching TRBD2. CDR1 and CDR2 (germline): MDHEN, SYDVKM. The junction had 8 bases not matched to a gene; V was cut back by 1 base and J by 1 base. CDR3 length: 17 residues. The CDR3 sequence: CASSLLAGGPSSYEQYF. The CDR3 nucleotides are TGTGCCAGCAGTTTATTGGCGGGAGGGCCCTCATCCTACGAGCAGTACTTC.

The count of this clone is one. The chain is built from TRBV28 and TRBJ2-5; 8 bases match TRBD2. After removal of 5 bases from V and 1 base from J, the junction contained 12 bases not matched to a gene. The CDR3 contains 17 residues. Germline V gives CDR1 MDHEN, CDR2 SYDVKM. In nucleotides, the CDR3 is TGTGCCAGCAGTCCTTCCGGGACTAGGGGGTCCCAAGAGACCCAGTACTTC. Amino acid sequence: CASSPSGTRGSQETQYF.

Concerning this clone itself: The same CDR3 can be traced to other DNA sequences in this sample. The CDR3 loop reads CASSVGTSGYNEQFF. DNA for the CDR3: TGTGCCAGCAGCGTCGGGACTAGCGGGTACAATGAGCAGTTCTTC. V and J are TRBV9 and TRBJ2-1; TRBD2 aligns across 12 bases. Germline V gene sequence: CDR1 SGDLS, CDR2 YYNGEE. The junction had 1 base not matched to a gene; V was cut back by 2 bases and J by 4 bases. The CDR3 extends over 15 amino acids.

V and J are TRBV5-1 and TRBJ2-7; TRBD2 aligns across 7 bases. Looked up from germline, CDR1 is SGHRS and CDR2 is YFSETQ. Trimming cost V 2 bases and J 2 bases; bases outside gene matches: 7. The CDR3 runs to 15 residues. DNA of the CDR3: TGCGCCAGCAGCTTATCCCCCGGGACTACCTACGAGCAGTACTTC. As protein: CASSLSPGTTYEQYF.

The rearrangement uses TRBV7-9 and TRBJ2-3, with D hard to call. CDR3 length: 16 residues. V was clipped by 0 bases and J by 2 bases, with 12 bases between them. Looked up from germline, CDR1 is SEHNR and CDR2 is FQNEAQ (reference sequence). CDR3 in DNA: TGTGCCAGCAGCTTAGCACGGTTGGTTTACACAGATACGCAGTATTTT. The encoded protein is CASSLARLVYTDTQYF.

The CDR3 is CASSLGQGASGYTF. DNA for the CDR3: TGTGCCAGCAGCCTCGGACAGGGGGCGTCTGGCTACACCTTC. The chain is built from TRBV7-2 and TRBJ1-2; the match to TRBD1 covers 11 bases. The germline gives CDR1 SGHTA, CDR2 FQGNSA. The CDR3 totals 14 residues. V trimming: 5 bases; J trimming: 7 bases; junction bases outside the gene matches: 6.

The chain joins TRBV27 to TRBJ2-3; 13 nucleotides align to TRBD2. The V segment lost 5 bases and the J segment 1 base; nucleotides outside the gene matches: 9. The CDR3 is 18 amino acids. The germline V gene encodes CDR1 MNHEY and CDR2 SMNVEV (reference sequence). The CDR3 sequence is CASSTRTSGGHRTDTQYF. As DNA, the CDR3 is TGTGCCAGCAGTACCCGGACTAGCGGGGGCCACCGCACAGATACGCAGTATTTT.

The rearrangement joins TRBV7-8 to TRBJ2-1; 11 bases align to TRBD2. V trimming: 10 bases; J trimming: 4 bases; junction bases outside the gene matches: 6. The CDR3 has 14 residues. Germline loops: CDR1 SGHVS, CDR2 FQNEAQ. Written as DNA, the CDR3 is TGTGCCACCGAACTAGCGGGAGCATACAATGAGCAGTTCTTC. Protein sequence: CATELAGAYNEQFF.

V and J are TRBV4-2 and TRBJ2-1; unclear D gene. The CDR3 is 15 residues long. V shed 3 bases and J shed 6 bases, with 15 bases lying between them. Looked up from germline, CDR1 is LGHNA and CDR2 is YNFKEQ. DNA for the CDR3: TGTGCCAGCAGCCAGGCCGAGACCTCGGGCAATGAGCAGTTCTTC. This sequence encodes CASSQAETSGNEQFF.

The rearrangement links TRBV7-9 to TRBJ2-7; 7 bases line up with TRBD1. J gave up 6 bases and V 4 bases, and 9 bases lay outside the gene matches. CDR3 length: 14 amino acids. CDR1 and CDR2 from the germline V gene are SEHNR and FQNEAQ (reference sequence). In DNA form, the CDR3 reads TGTGCCAGCAGCTCAGACAGGGATTTGGCCGAGCAGTACTTC. Protein: CASSSDRDLAEQYF.

The rearrangement links TRBV5-6 to TRBJ1-1, with D possibly TRBD1 on 5 matching bases. This CDR3 comprises 14 residues. The germline gives CDR1 SGHDT, CDR2 YYEEEE. The V and J ends lost 2 bases and 1 base respectively, with 9 bases between them. CDR3: CASSLGAANTEAFF. The CDR3 coding sequence is TGTGCCAGCAGCTTAGGGGCAGCGAACACTGAAGCTTTCTTT.

The chain combines TRBV28 with TRBJ2-7; D possibly corresponds to TRBD2 (6 bases). The length of the CDR3 is 20 residues. V was cut by 5 bases and J by 1 base, with 30 bases left in between. Germline CDR1 MDHEN, CDR2 SYDVKM. Here the CDR3 reads CASSPPYEAGPGLWSYEQYF. CDR3 in DNA: TGTGCCAGCAGTCCCCCTTATGAAGCGGGTCCGGGGCTATGGTCCTACGAGCAGTACTTC.

This clone has only one observation. V gene TRBV7-9 combines with J gene TRBJ2-1; 9 bases are a match to TRBD1. The CDR3 has 15 residues. Germline CDR1 is SEHNR and CDR2 is FQNEAQ (reference sequence). V dropped 5 bases and J dropped 5; count of bases not matched to a gene: 7. The CDR3 nucleotides are TGTGCCAGCAGCCCCGGGGACAGGGCGAACAATGAGCAGTTCTTC. Protein sequence: CASSPGDRANNEQFF. Complete variable domain (other parts from reference TRBV7-9 and TRBJ2-1): DTGVSQNPRHKITKRGQNVTFRCDPISEHNRLYWYRQTLGQGPEFLTYFQNEAQLEKSRLLSDRFSAERPKGSFSTLEIQRTEQGDSAMYLCASSPGDRANNEQFFGPGTRLTVL.

As DNA, the CDR3 is TGTGCCATCAGTGAGTGGACAGGGGGCGGTGAAAAACTGTTTTTT. Translation: CAISEWTGGGEKLFF. V is TRBV10-3 and J is TRBJ1-4; 11 positions agree with TRBD1. This CDR3 has 15 amino acids. Germline V lookup: CDR1 ENHRY, CDR2 SYGVKD. Trimming cost V 1 base and J 7 bases; bases outside gene matches: 2.

The J gene is TRBJ2-5, the V gene TRBV7-8; TRBD2 matches 12 bases. The CDR3 runs to 17 residues. V dropped 0 bases and J dropped 5; count of bases not matched to a gene: 7. Germline values: CDR1 SGHVS, CDR2 FQNEAQ. The CDR3 loop reads CASSLAWTSGIGETQYF. Written as DNA, the CDR3 is TGTGCCAGCAGCTTAGCCTGGACTAGCGGGATTGGGGAGACCCAGTACTTC.

The genes are TRBV4-1 and TRBJ2-5, with 11 nucleotides matching TRBD2. The CDR3 loop spans 13 amino acids. The V gene end was trimmed by 5 bases and the J gene end by 5 bases; junction bases not matched to a gene: 1. Germline CDR1 and CDR2: MGHRA and YSYEKL. CDR3 region: CASSLAGGETQYF. The CDR3 bases are TGCGCCAGCAGCTTAGCGGGGGGGGAGACCCAGTACTTC.

CDR3 sequence (DNA): TGCAGCGTACCCAGGGGCAATGAGCAGTTCTTC. Its protein is CSVPRGNEQFF. The chain recombines TRBV29-1 with TRBJ2-1; tentative D call: TRBD1 (6 bases). The CDR3 consists of 11 residues. The germline V gene encodes CDR1 SQVTM and CDR2 ANQGSEA. V was cut by 6 bases and J by 6 bases, with 9 bases left in between.